These 27 T cell receptor beta chains were sequenced from one sample in a study of T cells in Graves' hyperthyroidism and ophthalmopathy. Amplified TCR beta CDR3 regions derived from RNA transcripts. The primer set for the first-round RT-PCR of the TCR CDR3 was HTBI. TCRdb processed the multiplex PCR reads anew with MiXCR; each CDR3 protein has one entry. The data show almost 600,000 distinct CDR3 sequences, 46% seen once. The sample comprised peripheral blood or thyroid tissue (not recorded which). The receptors were sampled from a woman younger than 35 with Graves' hyperthyroidism.

This clonotype was observed at least ten times. This sequence joins TRBV24-1 and TRBJ1-2, with D hard to call. V lost 3 bases, J lost 2 bases, and 6 bases lay in between. This CDR3 has 13 amino acids. CDR1 and CDR2 from the germline V gene are KGHDR and SFDVKD. In DNA, the CDR3 is TGTGCCACCAGTGATCCTCCCAACTATGGCTACACCTTC. Translation gives CATSDPPNYGYTF.

This chain connects TRBV24-1 to TRBJ2-6; D tentatively reads TRBD1 or TRBD2 (5 bases each). Germline V gene sequence: CDR1 KGHDR, CDR2 SFDVKD. V lost 4 bases and J 4 bases, leaving 16 bases between the germline ends. This CDR3 contains 17 residues. This chain's CDR3 is CATSDRGPVGGANVLTF. For the CDR3, the DNA is TGTGCCACCAGTGACCGGGGACCTGTCGGCGGGGCCAACGTCCTGACTTTC.

The rearrangement uses TRBV7-4 and TRBJ2-2; D tentatively reads TRBD1 or TRBD2 (5 bases each). Trimming took 3 bases from V and 17 from J, leaving 19 bases between them. Germline CDR1 SGHVT, CDR2 SQSDAQ. The CDR3 runs 13 residues. CDR3 in DNA: TGTGCCAGCAGCTTGCGGACACCGGGGAGCTTTTTTTTT. Its protein is CASSLRTPGSFFF.

As concerns this clonotype: Sequence at one end of the junction differs from germline and may be a read error. This rearrangement joins TRBV20-1 to TRBJ1-5; 11 bases align to TRBD1. Looked up from germline, CDR1 is DFQATT and CDR2 is SNEGSKA (reference sequence). The CDR3 runs to 13 residues. Here the CDR3 DNA reads TGCAGTGCTAGTGGCCGATCGGACAGGGGGCACGATTTT. It codes for CSASGRSDRGHDF.

This clonotype was counted at least ten times. The rearrangement uses TRBV20-1 and TRBJ1-6, with TRBD1 matching 7 bases. The germline CDR1 and CDR2 sequences are DFQATT and SNEGSKA (reference sequence). V trimming: 2 bases; J trimming: 9 bases; junction bases outside the gene matches: 1. The CDR3 runs 12 residues. CDR3 in DNA: TGCAGTGCTAGAAACAGGGGTTCACCCCTCCACTTT. Protein product: CSARNRGSPLHF.

This chain uses TRBV7-3 with TRBJ2-6; D may be TRBD2 (6 bases). Trimming cost V 3 bases and J 1 base, with 13 bases left between them. Germline values: CDR1 SGHTA, CDR2 FQGTGA. The CDR3 covers 17 residues. CDR3 DNA sequence: TGTGCCAGCAGCTTGCAGGGAGGCAGGTCTGGGGCCAACGTCCTGACTTTC. Translating it yields CASSLQGGRSGANVLTF.

J is TRBJ2-7 and V is TRBV6-2 or TRBV6-3, with D unclear. The germline gives CDR1 MNHEY, CDR2 SVGEGT. This CDR3 spans 17 amino acids. With 1 base removed from V and 2 bases from J, the gap between germline ends came to 18 bases. CDR3 nucleotide sequence: TGTGCCAGCAGTTACTTTCCTGAGACGAGCAGCACCTACGAGCAGTACTTC. This codes for CASSYFPETSSTYEQYF.

This clonotype was found many times. V gene TRBV5-4 combines with J gene TRBJ2-5; no firm D call. The CDR3 spans 16 residues. CDR1 SGHNT and CDR2 YYREEE come from the germline V gene (reference sequence). The V end lost 0 bases, the J end lost 1 base, and 13 bases lay between the germline ends. The CDR3 DNA is TGTGCCAGCAGCTTGGAAGCCCTATCCTCCCAAGAGACCCAGTACTTC. This sequence encodes CASSLEALSSQETQYF.

This clonotype has at least ten counts. The rearrangement joins TRBV20-1 to TRBJ1-4; D may be TRBD1 (6 bases). The CDR3 has 15 amino acids. Germline V gene lookup returns CDR1 DFQATT and CDR2 SNEGSKA (reference sequence). The germline V and J ends were trimmed by 1 base and 6 bases, with 15 bases remaining between them. The CDR3 reads CSARAWTNRDEKLFF. In DNA, the CDR3 is TGCAGTGCTAGAGCCTGGACGAACAGGGATGAAAAACTGTTTTTT.

This clonotype has only a few counts. The rearrangement joins TRBV4-1 to TRBJ2-3; D gene ambiguous. Per germline, CDR1 MGHRA and CDR2 YSYEKL. V dropped 0 bases and J dropped 1 base, with 8 bases sitting between them. This CDR3 has 15 amino acids. In nucleotides, the CDR3 is TGCGCCAGCAGCCAAGATGTGGCGGGCACAGATACGCAGTATTTT. This codes for CASSQDVAGTDTQYF.

This clonotype has ten or more counts. An end of the junction differs from the germline gene, which may be a read error. The chain is built from TRBV24-1 and TRBJ2-5, with D maybe TRBD2 (5 bases). There are 15 residues in the CDR3. Looked up from germline, CDR1 is KGHDR and CDR2 is SFDVKD. CDR3 loop: CAASYTRGGQETQYF. CDR3 DNA: TGTGCCGCCAGCTACACTAGAGGCGGACAAGAGACCCAGTACTTC.

The V and J genes are TRBV27 and TRBJ2-7; D is unclear. The CDR3 runs 16 residues. Germline V CDR1 and CDR2: MNHEY, SMNVEV (reference sequence). Trimming took 1 base from V and 2 from J, leaving 15 bases between them. The CDR3 DNA is TGTGCCAGCAGTTTATTTGGGAAAAGGATAGCCTACGAGCAGTACTTC. This gives the protein CASSLFGKRIAYEQYF.

The CDR3 spells CASSARDRGANSPLHF. The CDR3 bases are TGTGCCAGCAGCGCCCGGGACAGGGGTGCGAATTCACCCCTCCACTTT. The gene calls are TRBV11-1 and TRBJ1-6; 10 bases fit TRBD1. Trimming removed 5 bases from V and 7 bases from J; junction bases left unmatched: 8. The CDR3 runs to 16 residues. Germline V CDR1 and CDR2: SGHAT, FQDESV (reference sequence).

This clonotype came up many times. The chain is built from TRBV7-9 and TRBJ2-7, with 7 bases fitting TRBD1. CDR1 is SEHNR and CDR2 is FQNEAQ in the germline V gene (reference sequence). The CDR3 totals 15 residues. The V segment lost 5 bases and the J segment 0 bases; nucleotides outside the gene matches: 7. In nucleotides, the CDR3 is TGTGCCAGCAGCGCAGACAGGGCTCGCTCCTACGAGCAGTACTTC. It translates to CASSADRARSYEQYF.

V is TRBV7-8 and J is TRBJ2-7; 9 bases line up with TRBD1. Per the germline V gene, CDR1 is SGHVS and CDR2 is FQNEAQ. V lost 3 bases to trimming and J lost 3 bases; unmatched junction nucleotides: 3. The CDR3 has 14 amino acids. CDR3 sequence (DNA): TGTGCCAGCAGCTTCCCGGGACAGGGCTACGAGCAGTACTTC. Translation gives CASSFPGQGYEQYF. The full variable domain, rest sourced from reference TRBV7-8 and TRBJ2-7, is GAGVSQSPRYKVAKRGQDVALRCDPISGHVSLFWYQQALGQGPEFLTYFQNEAQLDKSGLPSDRFFAERPEGSVSTLKIQRTQQEDSAVYLCASSFPGQGYEQYFGPGTRLTVT.

This clonotype was observed many times. The V call is TRBV29-1, the J call TRBJ2-5; D remains unclear. The length of the CDR3 is 12 residues. The germline V gene has CDR1 SQVTM and CDR2 ANQGSEA. CDR3 region: CRHRGNQETQYF. In DNA, the CDR3 is TGCAGGCACAGAGGAAACCAAGAGACCCAGTACTTC.

This clonotype was observed a handful of times. The rearrangement joins TRBV29-1 to TRBJ2-7, with a possible D match to TRBD2 (5 bases). Germline loops: CDR1 SQVTM, CDR2 ANQGSEA. The CDR3 consists of 12 residues. V shed 4 bases and J shed 1 base, with 8 bases lying between them. This CDR3 is CSVGGWSYEQYF. CDR3 in DNA: TGCAGCGTTGGAGGGTGGTCCTACGAGCAGTACTTC.

A word on this clonotype: The conserved closing phenylalanine or tryptophan is absent in this CDR3, likely reflecting a read error. The chain recombines TRBV7-2 with TRBJ1-1, with D unresolved. Trimming took 5 bases from V and 8 from J, leaving 12 bases between them. This CDR3 has 12 residues. Germline V gene lookup returns CDR1 SGHTA and CDR2 FQGNSA. CDR3 residues: CASSQITEEAFL. The CDR3 nucleotides are TGTGCCAGCAGCCAAATAACAGAGGAAGCTTTCCTT.

This clonotype was recorded many times. The rearrangement joins TRBV20-1 to TRBJ1-3, with 8 nucleotides matching TRBD1. The CDR3 covers 14 residues. Per the germline V gene, CDR1 is DFQATT and CDR2 is SNEGSKA (reference sequence). V shed 6 bases, J shed 0 bases, and the junction held 4 bases outside the gene matches. The CDR3 nucleotides read TGCAGTGCGGGACAGGACCGCTCTGGAAACACCATATATTTT. The encoded protein is CSAGQDRSGNTIYF.

Ten or more counts support this clonotype. The J gene is TRBJ1-1, the V gene TRBV5-8; the D is unclear. Germline-derived CDR1 and CDR2 are SGHTS and YDEGEE. CDR3 length: 12 residues. V shed 0 bases and J shed 10 bases, with 10 bases lying between them. The CDR3 loop is CASSLDPGSAFF. CDR3 bases: TGTGCCAGCAGCTTGGACCCAGGATCAGCTTTCTTT.

This clonotype was counted ten times or more. Here the CDR3 reads CASSWGLAGETYEQYF. CDR3 nucleotides: TGTGCCAGCAGCTGGGGACTAGCGGGAGAGACCTACGAGCAGTACTTC. This sequence joins TRBV5-8 and TRBJ2-7; 14 bases line up with TRBD2. V lost 3 bases and J lost 2; bases outside the gene matches: 4. Germline V gene lookup returns CDR1 SGHTS and CDR2 YDEGEE. The CDR3 length is 16 residues.

The table lists this clonotype with many counts. This sequence joins TRBV4-3 and TRBJ1-2, with D unclear. Germline loops: CDR1 LGHNA, CDR2 YSLEER. The CDR3 consists of 15 residues. Trimming took 1 base from V and 0 from J, leaving 9 bases between them. CDR3 residues: CASSQGTQANYGYTF. In DNA form, the CDR3 reads TGCGCCAGCAGCCAAGGAACACAAGCTAACTATGGCTACACCTTC.

This clonotype was seen many times. The gene calls are TRBV9 and TRBJ1-3; the D is unclear. The V end lost 0 bases, the J end lost 0 bases, and 10 bases lay between the germline ends. Germline V CDR1 and CDR2: SGDLS, YYNGEE. The CDR3 is made up of 16 amino acids. The CDR3 spells CASSVDPDSSGNTIYF. CDR3 sequence (DNA): TGTGCCAGCAGCGTAGATCCAGACTCCTCTGGAAACACCATATATTTT.

Many counts were recorded for this clonotype. The chain has TRBV20-1 and TRBJ1-2; D remains unclear. V dropped 1 base and J dropped 0 bases, with 12 bases sitting between them. The CDR3 extends over 15 amino acids. Germline CDR1 DFQATT, CDR2 SNEGSKA (reference sequence). The CDR3 reads CSARAPRTSNYGYTF. The CDR3 DNA sequence: TGCAGTGCTAGAGCTCCACGTACTTCTAACTATGGCTACACCTTC.

This clonotype was recorded only once. The CDR3 sequence: CSAGSGLGGYEQYF. The CDR3 region has the DNA TGCAGCGCTGGCTCAGGGCTGGGGGGCTACGAGCAGTACTTC. This chain links TRBV20-1 with TRBJ2-7; TRBD2 is a possible D gene (6 bases). Germline lookup yields CDR1 DFQATT and CDR2 SNEGSKA (reference sequence). This CDR3 comprises 14 residues.

The chain links TRBV10-3 to TRBJ2-5; 9 nucleotides align to TRBD2. The V gene end was trimmed by 7 bases and the J gene end by 3 bases; junction bases not matched to a gene: 12. The germline CDR1 and CDR2 sequences are ENHRY and SYGVKD. The CDR3 totals 16 residues. CDR3 sequence reads: CAINSEDLAGKETQYF. DNA for the CDR3: TGTGCCATCAACAGCGAAGATCTAGCGGGGAAAGAGACCCAGTACTTC.

The chain carries TRBV29-1 and TRBJ1-2; D may be TRBD1 (6 bases). Deletions cut 7 bases from V and 6 bases from J, with 24 bases between. Germline V lookup: CDR1 SQVTM, CDR2 ANQGSEA. The CDR3 length is 15 residues. The CDR3 coding sequence is TGCAGCGCCCTACGAGGGCAGGGGCGGAGTAATGGCTACACCTTC. Translation gives CSALRGQGRSNGYTF.